The rows below give T cell receptor beta chains drawn from one sample of a study of control samples from healthy donors and cancer patients. Measured with immunoSEQ multiplex PCR; TCRdb has only the in-frame clones, and not every one. The sample has about 130,000 clones, 80% to 95% seen once. Sequencing was performed on blood. The receptors stem from a man between 18 and 35 years old in good health. The CDR3 runs from the conserved cysteine through the conserved F or W. Fields, in order: clone size, V gene, J gene, D gene, CDR3 DNA, CDR3 protein. The D gene is left open where the match is weak. Not every row has a clone size; where given, it reads once, few, many or a size class.

>.|TRBV4-1|TRBJ2-5|.
TGCGCCAGCAGGAAAAGTTTAAAAGAGACCCAGTACTTC
CASRKSLKETQYF
>.|TRBV2|TRBJ2-1|.
TGTGCCAGCAGCCCCACAGGGACCTACAATGAGCAGTTCTTC
CASSPTGTYNEQFF
>.|TRBV29-1|TRBJ2-5|.
TGCAGCGTTGCCCGGACTGAGCAAGAGACCCAGTACTTC
CSVARTEQETQYF
>.|TRBV25-1|TRBJ2-2|TRBD2
TGTGCCTTTTCGCTTCCGGGACTAGACTACGGGGAGCTGTTTTTT
CAFSLPGLDYGELFF
>.|TRBV5-6|TRBJ2-3|.
TGTGCCAGCAGCACCCGACGGGGTAGCAGCACAGATACGCAGTATTTT
CASSTRRGSSTDTQYF
>.|TRBV30|TRBJ1-5|.
TGTGCCTGGAGTGGGGCCATGGGGGAAAATCAGCCCCAGCATTTT
CAWSGAMGENQPQHF
>once|TRBV4-1|TRBJ2-7|.
TGCGCCAGCAGCCAAGTCGGGAGCTCCTACGAGCAGTACTTC
CASSQVGSSYEQYF
>few|TRBV3-1/TRBV3-2|TRBJ1-3|.
TGTGCCAGCAGCCCTCGGAGGGCTGGGGCCGGCTCTGGAAACACCATATATTTT
CASSPRRAGAGSGNTIYF
>.|TRBV7-6|TRBJ1-4|.
TGTGCCAGCTCCGCACTCCCAGGGGTCCGCGAAAAACTGTTTTTT
CASSALPGVREKLFF
>once|TRBV2|TRBJ1-6|.
TGTGCCAGCAACGAGGGGGGGTATAATTCACCCCTCCACTTT
CASNEGGYNSPLHF
>.|TRBV5-1|TRBJ1-1|.
TGCGCCAGCAGCTTGGGAAGGACTGAAGCTTTCTTT
CASSLGRTEAFF
>few|TRBV2|TRBJ1-4|TRBD1
TGTGCCAGCAGGGGCCGACAGGGAGCTTACGAAAAACTGTTTTTT
CASRGRQGAYEKLFF
>.|TRBV14|TRBJ2-7|.
TGTGCCAGCAGCCAATACCGGGGGGCAGCGGGGAACGAGCAGTACTTC
CASSQYRGAAGNEQYF
>.|TRBV3-1/TRBV3-2|TRBJ2-7|.
TGTGCCAGCAGTCAAGGCATCTTGATAGCAGGCTACGAGCAGTACTTC
CASSQGILIAGYEQYF
>.|TRBV6-5|TRBJ2-1|.
TGTGCCAGCAGTTACTCCCAGGTCTCCTACAATGAGCAGTTCTTC
CASSYSQVSYNEQFF
>.|TRBV24-1|TRBJ2-1|TRBD2
TGTGCCACCAGTGATGAGCGGGGGGGATCCTACAATGAGCAGTTCTTC
CATSDERGGSYNEQFF
>.|TRBV9|TRBJ2-3|TRBD2
TGTGCCAGCAGCGTAGAACGGGGGGTGGCAGATACGCAGTATTTT
CASSVERGVADTQYF
>.|TRBV25-1|TRBJ1-2|.
TGTGCCAGCAGTGACAACGGCTATATCGGTGGCTACACCTTC
CASSDNGYIGGYTF
>.|TRBV30|TRBJ1-1|.
TGTGCCTGGAGCAGGCAGTTGAACACTGAAGCTTTCTTT
CAWSRQLNTEAFF
>once|TRBV4-1|TRBJ1-3|.
TGCGCCAGCAGCCAAGGGGTATCTGGAAACACCATATATTTT
CASSQGVSGNTIYF
>.|TRBV6-5|TRBJ2-1|TRBD2
TGTGCCAGCAGTCTTAGCGGGGGGGCATGGGAGCAGTTCTTC
CASSLSGGAWEQFF
>.|TRBV19|TRBJ2-1|.
TGTGCCAGTAGTAAACGGTCAGCAGGGGAGCAGTTCTTC
CASSKRSAGEQFF